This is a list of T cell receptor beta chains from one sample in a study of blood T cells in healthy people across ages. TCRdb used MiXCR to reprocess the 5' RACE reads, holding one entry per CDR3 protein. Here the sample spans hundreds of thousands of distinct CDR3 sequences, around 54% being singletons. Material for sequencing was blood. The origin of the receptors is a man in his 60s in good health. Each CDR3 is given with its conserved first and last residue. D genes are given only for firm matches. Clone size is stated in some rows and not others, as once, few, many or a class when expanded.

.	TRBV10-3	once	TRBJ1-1	CATRQKSTEAFF	TGTGCCACCCGACAGAAGAGCACTGAAGCTTTCTTT
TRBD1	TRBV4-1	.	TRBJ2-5	CASSQGRQGVETQYF	TGCGCCAGCAGCCAAGGACGACAGGGGGTGGAGACCCAGTACTTC
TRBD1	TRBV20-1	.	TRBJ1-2	CSASEPGQGYGYTF	TGCAGTGCTTCAGAACCGGGACAGGGTTATGGCTACACCTTC
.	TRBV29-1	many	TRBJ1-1	CSAGPGYLAFF	TGCAGCGCCGGACCGGGATACCTAGCTTTCTTT
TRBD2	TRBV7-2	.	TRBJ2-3	CASSPDGGGSDTQYF	TGTGCCAGCAGCCCCGACGGGGGGGGTTCAGATACGCAGTATTTT
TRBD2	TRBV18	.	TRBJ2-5	CASSPPGGGANNEQYF	TGTGCCAGCTCACCACCGGGCGGGGGGGCCAACAATGAGCAGTACTTC
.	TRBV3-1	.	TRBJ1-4	CASSQGGLGNEKLFF	TGTGCCAGCAGCCAAGGAGGGCTGGGTAATGAAAAACTGTTTTTT
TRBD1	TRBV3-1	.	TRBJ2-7	CASSQVSGQGYEQYF	TGTGCCAGCAGCCAAGTGTCGGGACAGGGCTACGAGCAGTACTTC
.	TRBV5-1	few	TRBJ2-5	CASSPRASTGNQETQYF	TGCGCCAGCAGCCCTAGGGCCTCGACAGGAAACCAAGAGACCCAGTACTTC
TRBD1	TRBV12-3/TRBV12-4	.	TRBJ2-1	CASSSPRDRELNEQFF	TGTGCCAGCAGTTCCCCTCGGGACAGGGAGCTTAATGAGCAGTTCTTC
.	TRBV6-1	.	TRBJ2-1	CASSGSSDHKEQFF	TGTGCCAGCAGCGGGTCCTCGGACCACAAAGAGCAGTTCTTC
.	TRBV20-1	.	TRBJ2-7	CSARDRSVYNEQYF	TGCAGTGCTAGAGATAGGTCAGTCTACAATGAGCAGTACTTC
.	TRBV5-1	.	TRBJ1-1	CASSLRESNTEAFF	TGCGCCAGCAGCTTGAGAGAGAGTAACACTGAAGCTTTCTTT
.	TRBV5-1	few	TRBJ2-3	CASSLNGVGGLTDTQYF	TGCGCCAGCAGCTTGAATGGCGTTGGGGGGCTCACAGATACGCAGTATTTT
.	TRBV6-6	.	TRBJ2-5	CASSIRPYPGETQYF	TGTGCCAGCAGTATCCGCCCCTACCCCGGAGAGACCCAGTACTTC
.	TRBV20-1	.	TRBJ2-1	CSASIGFDEQFF	TGCAGTGCTAGTATAGGGTTCGATGAGCAGTTCTTC
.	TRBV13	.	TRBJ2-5	CASSFRQASQYF	TGTGCCAGCAGCTTCCGACAGGCCTCGCAGTACTTC
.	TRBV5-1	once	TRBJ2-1	CASSLGPGLINEQFF	TGCGCCAGCAGCTTGGGGCCCGGACTGATCAATGAGCAGTTCTTC
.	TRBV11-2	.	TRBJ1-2	CASSPPLEVQGYGYTF	TGTGCCAGCAGCCCCCCTTTGGAGGTACAGGGCTATGGCTACACCTTC
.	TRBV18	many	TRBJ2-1	CASSPPYNEQFF	TGTGCCAGCTCACCACCCTACAATGAGCAGTTCTTC
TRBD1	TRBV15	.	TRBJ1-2	CAASTLQGQAARNYGYTF	TGTGCCGCCAGCACCCTGCAGGGACAGGCGGCGCGGAACTATGGCTACACCTTC
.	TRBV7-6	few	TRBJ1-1	CATTRELNTEAFF	TGTGCCACCACGAGGGAGTTGAACACTGAAGCTTTCTTT
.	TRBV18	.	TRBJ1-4	CASSPERGGSEKLFF	TGTGCCAGCTCACCAGAAAGGGGAGGAAGTGAAAAACTGTTTTTT
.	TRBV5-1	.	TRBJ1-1	CASSLNGVVDTEAFF	TGCGCCAGCAGCTTGAACGGGGTGGTGGACACTGAAGCTTTCTTT
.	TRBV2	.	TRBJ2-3	CASSRAVSTDTQYF	TGTGCCAGCTCCCGGGCGGTTAGCACAGATACGCAGTATTTT
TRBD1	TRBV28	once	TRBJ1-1	CASRPDQGQATNTEAFF	TGTGCCAGCAGACCAGACCAGGGACAGGCGACGAACACTGAAGCTTTCTTT
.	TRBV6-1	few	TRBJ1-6	CASCGSSYNSPLHF	TGTGCCAGCTGTGGCAGCTCCTATAATTCACCCCTCCACTTT
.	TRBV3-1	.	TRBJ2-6	CASSHLQGANVLTF	TGTGCCAGCAGCCATTTGCAGGGGGCCAACGTCCTGACTTTC
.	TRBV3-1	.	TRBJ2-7	CASSLPGGNYEQYF	TGTGCCAGCAGCCTCCCCGGGGGTAACTACGAGCAGTACTTC
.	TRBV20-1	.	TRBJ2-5	CSARLGGRETQYF	TGCAGTGCTAGATTGGGGGGGCGAGAGACCCAGTACTTC
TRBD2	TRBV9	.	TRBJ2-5	CASSVGLAWETQYF	TGTGCCAGCAGCGTAGGACTAGCGTGGGAGACCCAGTACTTC
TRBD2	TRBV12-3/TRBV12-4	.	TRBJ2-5	CASTPMGGLAGLGTQYF	TGTGCCAGCACCCCCATGGGTGGTCTAGCGGGATTAGGGACCCAGTACTTC
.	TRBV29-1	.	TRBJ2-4	CSASGAAKNIQYF	TGCAGCGCTAGTGGGGCGGCCAAAAACATTCAGTACTTC
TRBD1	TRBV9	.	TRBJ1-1	CASSVGPGQGETEAFF	TGTGCCAGCAGCGTAGGGCCGGGACAGGGGGAAACTGAAGCTTTCTTT
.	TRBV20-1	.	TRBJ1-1	CSAREGGREWNTEAFF	TGCAGTGCTAGAGAGGGCGGGAGGGAATGGAACACTGAAGCTTTCTTT
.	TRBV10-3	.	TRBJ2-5	CAISGSGAGGSQETQYF	TGTGCCATCAGTGGGTCCGGAGCAGGGGGGTCCCAAGAGACCCAGTACTTC
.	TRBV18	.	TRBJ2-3	CASSPRQGGTDTQYF	TGTGCCAGCTCACCACGGCAAGGGGGCACAGATACGCAGTATTTT
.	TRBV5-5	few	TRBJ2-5	CASRQYTKETQYF	TGTGCCAGCAGACAGTATACGAAGGAGACCCAGTACTTC
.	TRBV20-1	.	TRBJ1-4	CSAPSGGTGEKLFF	TGCAGTGCTCCTTCTGGTGGGACGGGTGAAAAACTGTTTTTT
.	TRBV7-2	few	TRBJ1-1	CASSFRVRTEAFF	TGTGCCAGCAGCTTTAGGGTCCGCACTGAAGCTTTCTTT
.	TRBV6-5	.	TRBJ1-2	CASSYGQGGGAVSRALDGYTF	TGTGCCAGCAGTTACGGGCAGGGTGGAGGCGCCGTCTCCCGGGCACTTGATGGCTACACCTTC
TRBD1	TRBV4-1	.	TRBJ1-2	CASSQEAGQGLLLRGYTF	TGCGCCAGCAGCCAAGAGGCGGGACAGGGCCTCCTACTAAGGGGCTACACCTTC
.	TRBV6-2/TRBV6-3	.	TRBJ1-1	CASSYGQATAEAFF	TGTGCCAGCAGTTACGGGCAGGCGACAGCTGAAGCTTTCTTT
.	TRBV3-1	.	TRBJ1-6	CASSQGRFGSPLHF	TGTGCCAGCAGCCAGGGACGGTTCGGATCACCCCTCCACTTT
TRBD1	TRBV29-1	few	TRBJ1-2	CSADRGGNYGYTF	TGCAGCGCCGACAGGGGCGGTAACTATGGCTACACCTTC